These 31 T cell receptor beta chains were all obtained from the same sample, sequenced in a study of blood T cell repertoires in COVID-19. Profiled with immunoSEQ multiplex PCR; TCRdb holds only in-frame clones, not every one. The data contain some 250,000 clones, approximately 90% of them singletons. The sequenced sample was peripheral blood. These receptors all come from a woman between 35 and 50 years old who had recovered from COVID-19.

The chain carries TRBV19 and TRBJ1-2; TRBD1 matches 7 bases. V lost 4 bases and J lost 2; bases outside the gene matches: 7. The CDR3 is 15 amino acids. Germline-derived CDR1 and CDR2 are LNHDA and SQIVND (reference sequence). Here the CDR3 reads CASSRTGNGNYGYTF. DNA for the CDR3: TGTGCCAGTAGTAGGACAGGAAACGGGAACTATGGCTACACCTTC.

The chain combines TRBV5-1 with TRBJ2-5, with 13 bases lining up with TRBD2. The CDR3 has 15 residues. Losses at the gene ends were 9 bases for V and 5 bases for J; bases not matched to a gene: 10. Germline V lookup: CDR1 SGHRS, CDR2 YFSETQ. The CDR3 DNA reads as TGCGCCACCCACTCGGGACTAGCGGGACGGGAGACCCAGTACTTC. It specifies CATHSGLAGRETQYF. Together with reference TRBV5-1 and TRBJ2-5, the CDR3 gives the full variable domain: KAGVTQTPRYLIKTRGQQVTLSCSPISGHRSVSWYQQTPGQGLQFLFEYFSETQRNKGNFPGRFSGRQFSNSRSEMNVSTLELGDSALYLCATHSGLAGRETQYFGPGTRLLVL.

This clone has more than one count but fewer than ten. The chain employs TRBV30 and TRBJ1-2; TRBD1 matches at 10 bases. The CDR3 contains 14 residues. Germline lookup yields CDR1 GTSNPN and CDR2 SVGIG (reference sequence). J gave up 4 bases and V 3 bases, and 5 bases lay outside the gene matches. CDR3 residues: CAWSPGQGGYGYTF. The CDR3 coding sequence is TGTGCCTGGAGCCCCGGACAGGGGGGCTATGGCTACACCTTC.

The chain links TRBV7-3 to TRBJ2-7; 10 nucleotides agree with TRBD2. The CDR3 is 15 amino acids. Germline loops: CDR1 SGHTA, CDR2 FQGTGA. After removal of 6 bases from V and 5 bases from J, the junction contained 10 bases not matched to a gene. The CDR3 sequence: CASSPHLAGVDEQYF. The CDR3, as DNA: TGTGCCAGCAGTCCACACCTAGCGGGAGTAGACGAGCAGTACTTC.

The J gene is TRBJ1-2, the V gene TRBV24-1; no firm D call. Germline-derived CDR1 and CDR2 are KGHDR and SFDVKD. This CDR3 comprises 12 residues. V was cut by 4 bases and J by 9 bases, with 11 bases left in between. The CDR3 loop is CATSDPSQRYTF. The CDR3, as DNA: TGTGCCACCAGTGACCCTTCACAGCGCTACACCTTC.

This chain joins TRBV30 and TRBJ1-2; D might be TRBD1 (5 bases). Trimming took off 4 bases at V and 7 bases at J, with 16 bases between the two ends. The CDR3 consists of 13 residues. Germline V lookup: CDR1 GTSNPN, CDR2 SVGIG (reference sequence). CDR3 nucleotide sequence: TGTGCCTGGACCCCGGGACCGGGGGGTGGCTACACCTTC. Its translation: CAWTPGPGGGYTF.

The chain uses TRBV30 and TRBJ2-2; no clear D gene. The ends were cut back, 3 bases at V and 6 bases at J, with 5 bases in the middle. The germline V gene has CDR1 GTSNPN and CDR2 SVGIG (reference sequence). CDR3 length equals 11 residues. Here the CDR3 reads CAWSPAGELFF. The CDR3, as DNA: TGTGCCTGGAGCCCAGCCGGGGAGCTGTTTTTT.

Points on this clone: The junction shows a germline mismatch at one end, possibly a read error. The J gene is TRBJ2-5, the V gene TRBV15; TRBD2 might be the D (5 bases). The V gene's germline CDR1 is LNHNV and CDR2 YYDKDF (reference sequence). CDR3 length equals 16 residues. Here the CDR3 reads CATSGDTHRESETQYF. For the CDR3, the DNA is TGTGCCACCAGCGGAGACACCCACCGGGAATCAGAGACCCAGTACTTC.

The V and J genes are TRBV3-1 (or the pseudogene TRBV3-2) and TRBJ1-2, with 7 nucleotides matching TRBD1. The CDR3 extends over 18 amino acids. V lost 3 bases, J lost 4 bases, and 17 bases stayed unmatched. CDR1 and CDR2 from the germline V gene are LGHDT and YNNKEL (reference sequence). The CDR3 sequence: CASSQLQQLHRGSYGYTF. DNA for the CDR3: TGTGCCAGCAGCCAGCTGCAACAACTTCACAGGGGAAGCTATGGCTACACCTTC.

The rearrangement uses TRBV27 and TRBJ1-2; 7 bases are a match to TRBD1. Germline V gene lookup returns CDR1 MNHEY and CDR2 SMNVEV (reference sequence). J lost 6 bases, V lost 5 bases, and 9 bases had no gene match. The CDR3 spans 14 residues. This CDR3 is CASSRGQGVDGYTF. The DNA of the CDR3 is TGTGCCAGCAGTCGTGGCCAGGGGGTGGATGGCTACACCTTC.

In DNA, the CDR3 is TGTGCCAGCACCCCAGTGGATACGCAGTATTTT. This translates into CASTPVDTQYF. The chain links TRBV12-3 or TRBV12-4 to TRBJ2-3, with D unresolved. This CDR3 has 11 residues. V lost 7 bases and J lost 6, with 8 bases in between.

This clone has a handful of counts. The chain joins TRBV6-2 or TRBV6-3 to TRBJ1-1; 9 bases are shared with TRBD1. This CDR3 contains 15 residues. Germline lookup yields CDR1 MNHEY and CDR2 SVGEGT. Losses at the gene ends were 5 bases for V and 4 bases for J; bases not matched to a gene: 8. The CDR3 DNA is TGTGCCAGCAGTGACAGGGACAGGGTGGCCACTGAAGCTTTCTTT. Translating it yields CASSDRDRVATEAFF.

Only one count was recorded for this clone. The chain couples TRBV29-1 to TRBJ1-2; D is uncertain. Germline V gives CDR1 SQVTM, CDR2 ANQGSEA. Trimming removed 5 bases at V and 2 bases at J, with 6 bases between. The CDR3 contains 11 residues. This CDR3 reads CSVLSNYGYTF. In DNA form, the CDR3 reads TGCAGCGTTTTGAGCAACTATGGCTACACCTTC.

The chain joins TRBV24-1 to TRBJ2-1, with 10 positions matching TRBD1. CDR1 and CDR2 (germline): KGHDR, SFDVKD. J lost 5 bases, V lost 3 bases, and 6 bases had no gene match. The CDR3 covers 16 residues. The CDR3 DNA follows: TGTGCCACCAGTGATACCGGGACAGGGGCCCACAATGAGCAGTTCTTC. This sequence encodes CATSDTGTGAHNEQFF.

V and J are TRBV29-1 and TRBJ1-2; 9 positions match TRBD1. The CDR3 consists of 12 residues. V shed 6 bases, J shed 7 bases, and the junction held 6 bases outside the gene matches. From germline, CDR1 is SQVTM and CDR2 ANQGSEA. The CDR3, as DNA: TGCAGCGTCGCTACAGGGGGCGGTGGCTACACCTTC. Translated, it gives CSVATGGGGYTF.

The genes are TRBV27 and TRBJ2-1; D is perhaps TRBD2 (7 bases). The V end was cut by 6 bases, the J end by 6 bases, with 21 bases between. This CDR3 has 16 residues. Germline CDR1 reads MNHEY; CDR2 reads SMNVEV (reference sequence). As DNA, the CDR3 is TGTGCCAGCAGCCCCCGGGGGGCGGGAGCCACCAATGAGCAGTTCTTC. Its protein is CASSPRGAGATNEQFF.

This chain joins TRBV6-4 and TRBJ2-1; 7 bases map to TRBD2. After removal of 8 bases from V and 0 bases from J, the junction contained 4 bases not matched to a gene. CDR3 length: 14 amino acids. CDR1 MRHNA and CDR2 SNTAGT come from the germline V gene. CDR3 sequence: CASASGDSYNEQFF. The CDR3 bases are TGTGCCAGCGCCAGCGGGGACTCCTACAATGAGCAGTTCTTC.

J is TRBJ2-2 and V is TRBV6-5; tentatively, D is TRBD2 (5 bases). CDR1 MNHEY and CDR2 SVGAGI come from the germline V gene. Trimming cost V 6 bases and J 4 bases, with 12 bases left between them. The CDR3 loop spans 14 amino acids. The CDR3 coding sequence is TGTGCCAGCAGCAACCCGGCGGGCACCGGGGAGCTGTTTTTT. Protein product: CASSNPAGTGELFF.

The V gene is TRBV11-2, the J gene TRBJ1-6; 10 nucleotides match TRBD1. The V gene end was trimmed by 0 bases and the J gene end by 7 bases; junction bases not matched to a gene: 6. CDR1 and CDR2 (germline): SGHAT, FQNNGV. CDR3 size: 17 residues. In DNA form, the CDR3 reads TGTGCCAGCAGCTTAGATCTTGCGGACAGGGGGAATTCACCCCTCCACTTT. Amino acids: CASSLDLADRGNSPLHF. Full variable domain (rest looked up from reference TRBV11-2 and TRBJ1-6): EAGVAQSPRYKIIEKRQSVAFWCNPISGHATLYWYQQILGQGPKLLIQFQNNGVVDDSQLPKDRFSAERLKGVDSTLKIQPAKLEDSAVYLCASSLDLADRGNSPLHFGNGTRLTVT.

The chain has TRBV5-1 and TRBJ1-1; perhaps TRBD1 as D (5 bases). This CDR3 comprises 14 residues. From germline, CDR1 is SGHRS and CDR2 YFSETQ. Trimming removed 0 bases from V and 3 bases from J, with 9 bases in between. The CDR3 coding sequence is TGCGCCAGCAGCTTGGAGACAGCACACACTGAAGCTTTCTTT. This translates into CASSLETAHTEAFF.

The rearrangement links TRBV10-3 to TRBJ1-1, with TRBD1 matching 7 bases. The CDR3 spans 15 residues. Trimming cost V 6 bases and J 1 base; bases outside gene matches: 8. The germline gives CDR1 ENHRY, CDR2 SYGVKD. The DNA for the CDR3 is TGTGCCATCAGCTCCTCGACAGGGACGAACACTGAAGCTTTCTTT. This sequence encodes CAISSSTGTNTEAFF.

The V and J genes are TRBV6-6 and TRBJ1-1; 7 nucleotides align to TRBD1. After removal of 0 bases from V and 1 base from J, the junction contained 5 bases not matched to a gene. Germline V CDR1 and CDR2: MNHNY, SVGAGI (reference sequence). The CDR3 runs 16 residues. In DNA form, the CDR3 reads TGTGCCAGCAGTTACTCGACAGGGCTGAAGAACACTGAAGCTTTCTTT. As protein: CASSYSTGLKNTEAFF.

The genes are TRBV5-5 and TRBJ2-2; 10 positions agree with TRBD1. The CDR3 is made up of 15 amino acids. The junction had 4 bases not matched to a gene; V was cut back by 3 bases and J by 5 bases. The V gene's germline CDR1 is SGHKS and CDR2 YYEKEE (reference sequence). The CDR3 nucleotides read TGTGCCAGCAGCTGGGACAGGGGCTGGACCGGGGAGCTGTTTTTT. Amino acid sequence: CASSWDRGWTGELFF.

V gene TRBV18 combines with J gene TRBJ2-5, with 8 bases identical to TRBD1. Germline CDR1 and CDR2: KGHSH and LQKENI. V was clipped by 2 bases and J by 1 base; unmatched bases: 6. This CDR3 comprises 16 residues. Here the CDR3 DNA reads TGTGCCAGCTCACCATGGTCAGGGGGCCCCCAAGAGACCCAGTACTTC. It yields the protein CASSPWSGGPQETQYF.

The chain couples TRBV5-1 to TRBJ2-1; the match to TRBD2 covers 10 bases. The CDR3 consists of 15 residues. Germline V gene lookup returns CDR1 SGHRS and CDR2 YFSETQ. The J segment lost 8 bases and the V segment lost 0 bases, leaving 5 bases of the junction unmatched. CDR3 nucleotides: TGCGCCAGCAGCTTGGGGGAGCGGGAGGGCGATGAGCAGTTCTTC. Its protein product is CASSLGEREGDEQFF.

The chain links TRBV6-5 to TRBJ2-7, with 14 bases lining up with TRBD2. The CDR3 covers 15 residues. V lost 6 bases and J lost 4; bases outside the gene matches: 5. Germline loops: CDR1 MNHEY, CDR2 SVGAGI. Written as DNA, the CDR3 is TGTGCCAGCAGGCCCAGGACTAGCGGGAGGTACGAGCAGTACTTC. Encoded protein: CASRPRTSGRYEQYF.

V is TRBV30 and J is TRBJ2-4, with TRBD2 matching over 8 bases. From germline, CDR1 is GTSNPN and CDR2 SVGIG (reference sequence). After removal of 2 bases from V and 6 bases from J, the junction contained 12 bases not matched to a gene. The CDR3 runs 16 residues. CDR3 residues: CAWSSRGLAGRNIQYF. The CDR3 coding sequence is TGTGCCTGGAGTTCCCGAGGGCTAGCGGGCCGAAACATTCAGTACTTC.

The gene calls are TRBV24-1 and TRBJ1-3, with TRBD1 as a possible D gene (5 bases). The CDR3 contains 15 residues. Trimming removed 5 bases from V and 0 bases from J, with 10 bases in between. Germline-derived CDR1 and CDR2 are KGHDR and SFDVKD. The CDR3 sequence is CATSGRQGSGNTIYF. The CDR3 coding sequence is TGTGCCACCAGTGGAAGGCAGGGCTCTGGAAACACCATATATTTT.

J is TRBJ2-6 and V is TRBV6-1; D might be TRBD2 (5 bases). The germline V gene encodes CDR1 MNHNS and CDR2 SASEGT. V was trimmed by 3 bases and J by 4 bases, leaving 7 bases between them. The CDR3 contains 14 residues. The CDR3 is CASSDPGGANVLTF. DNA for the CDR3: TGTGCCAGCAGTGACCCGGGGGGGGCCAACGTCCTGACTTTC.

This clone was picked up a small number of times. J is TRBJ1-2 and V is TRBV5-1, with a possible D match to TRBD1 (5 bases). In germline, CDR1 is SGHRS, CDR2 YFSETQ. V lost 5 bases and J 4 bases, leaving 15 bases between the germline ends. There are 14 residues in the CDR3. The DNA for the CDR3 is TGCGCCAGCAGATCGGGCGGGGGGAGCTATGGCTACACCTTC. It yields the protein CASRSGGGSYGYTF.

V gene TRBV19 combines with J gene TRBJ2-7, with D perhaps matching TRBD2 (5 bases). Germline CDR1 reads LNHDA; CDR2 reads SQIVND (reference sequence). The CDR3 totals 14 residues. V was shortened by 2 bases and J by 6 bases, with 14 bases between the two germline ends. The CDR3 loop reads CASSIRQPSSEQYF. DNA for the CDR3: TGTGCCAGTAGTATACGGCAACCTAGCTCCGAGCAGTACTTC.